This T cell receptor (beta chain) was profiled in a study of blood T cell repertoires in COVID-19. The wider study: PBMCs, B-cell-depleted T cells, or T cells provided the cDNA or gDNA that made up the material.

Per germline, CDR1 SGDLS and CDR2 YYNGEE. Between the trimmed V and J ends, which lost 3 bases and 5 bases, there was a span of 9 bases. CDR3 length: 14 amino acids. Measured with immunoSEQ multiplex PCR; TCRdb has only the in-frame clones, and not every one. The repertoire holds 150,000 to 200,000 clones, with roughly 87% as singletons. Sequences were obtained from peripheral blood. The rearrangement links TRBV9 to TRBJ1-6, with D hard to call. This TCR was recovered from a man in his late teens or twenties who had recovered from COVID-19. CDR3 in DNA: TGTGCCAGCAGCGAAAACAGTGATAATTCACCCCTCCACTTT. Amino acid sequence: CASSENSDNSPLHF.